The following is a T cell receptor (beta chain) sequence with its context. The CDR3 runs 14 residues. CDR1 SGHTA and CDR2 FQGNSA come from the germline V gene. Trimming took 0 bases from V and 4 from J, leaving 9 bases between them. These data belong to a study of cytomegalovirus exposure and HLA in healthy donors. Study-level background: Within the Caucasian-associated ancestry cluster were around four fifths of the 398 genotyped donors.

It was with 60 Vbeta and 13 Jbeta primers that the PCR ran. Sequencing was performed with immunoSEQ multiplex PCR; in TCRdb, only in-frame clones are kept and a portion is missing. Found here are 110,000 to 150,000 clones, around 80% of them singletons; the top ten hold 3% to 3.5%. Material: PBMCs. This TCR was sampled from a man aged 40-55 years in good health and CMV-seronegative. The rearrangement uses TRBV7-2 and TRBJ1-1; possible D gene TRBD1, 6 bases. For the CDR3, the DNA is TGTGCCAGCAGCTTAGCTAGAGGGGGCACTGAAGCTTTCTTT. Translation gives CASSLARGGTEAFF.